The sequence of this T cell receptor beta chain was determined in a study of beta chain features in type 1 diabetes. The study reverse transcribed the entire isolated RNA, so it sequenced expressed TCRB transcripts. Profiling relied on immunoSEQ multiplex PCR, and the TCRdb table lists in-frame clones only, not all of them. In the table there are roughly 610,000 clones, roughly a sixth of which are singletons. Trimming left V 4 bases short and J 0 bases short, with 16 bases between. CDR1 and CDR2 (germline): SNHLY, FYNNEI. The CDR3 spans 17 residues. This clone was counted only a few times. Markers CD45RO/CCR7/CD25/CD127/CD95/CD27 served to sort CD4+ naive, central memory, regulatory and stem cell-like memory cells.

The receptor's source is a man aged 18-30 years in good health. The specimen was naive CD4+ T cells from blood. The V and J genes are TRBV2 and TRBJ2-1; D is possibly TRBD2 (6 bases). The CDR3 reads CASSVGTSKSSYNEQFF. The DNA for the CDR3 is TGTGCCAGCAGTGTCGGGACTTCTAAAAGCTCCTACAATGAGCAGTTCTTC.